Described below is a single T cell receptor beta chain sequence and its context. Its antigen is currently unknown. Expressed TCRB transcripts were sequenced because the isolated RNA had all been reverse transcribed beforehand. Clones were read by immunoSEQ multiplex PCR, and TCRdb kept only the in-frame ones, dropping some. The table includes about 290,000 clones, 7.5% to 9.5% detected once. These data originate in a study of beta chain features in type 1 diabetes. Study-level background: The study found patients and healthy donors alike in age, gender and cell yields.

The trim removed 1 base at V and 6 bases at J, leaving 5 bases unmatched. This CDR3 comprises 14 residues. Germline lookup yields CDR1 SGHRS and CDR2 YFSETQ. Findings of the study overall: Researchers reported that naive, central memory and Treg TCRB repertoires appeared more similar in patients than in healthy donors. cDNA-based sequencing might over-represent cells highly expressing TCR.

The authors sorted CD4+ naive, central memory, regulatory and stem cell-like memory cells via CD45RO/CCR7/CD25/CD127/CD95/CD27. The chain links TRBV5-1 to TRBJ1-2, with 8 positions matching TRBD1. The sequence was obtained from a woman aged 18-29 years in good health. Sequencing used central memory CD4+ T cells from blood. The CDR3 nucleotides read TGCGCCAGCAGCTTGAGGCAGGGGGCCGATGGCTACACCTTC. Translating it yields CASSLRQGADGYTF.